A single sample gave rise to the 20 T cell receptor beta chains below, sequenced in a study of T cell responses to AZD1222 COVID-19 vaccine. Assay used: immunoSEQ multiplex PCR; TCRdb lists only in-frame clones, some missing. The sample contains 100,000 to 140,000 clones, 92% of which appear only once. The source material was peripheral blood, sampled 28 days after the second AZD1222 dose. These receptors came from an adult who received the AZD1222 COVID-19 vaccine.

This chain uses TRBV5-5 with TRBJ1-5, with 11 bases identical to TRBD1. V was clipped by 0 bases and J by 0 bases; unmatched bases: 5. The CDR3 consists of 18 residues. Looked up from germline, CDR1 is SGHKS and CDR2 is YYEKEE (reference sequence). CDR3 protein: CASSLAGQGANSNQPQHF. CDR3 coding DNA: TGTGCCAGCAGCTTGGCCGGACAGGGGGCAAATAGCAATCAGCCCCAGCATTTT.

J is TRBJ2-1 and V is TRBV19; D is ambiguous. This CDR3 is 16 amino acids long. The germline V gene has CDR1 LNHDA and CDR2 SQIVND (reference sequence). Trimming took 5 bases from V and 4 from J, leaving 18 bases between them. In nucleotides, the CDR3 is TGTGCCAGTAGTTTGCCCAAGGGCCCCCTATACAATGAGCAGTTCTTC. Amino acid sequence: CASSLPKGPLYNEQFF.

The chain recombines TRBV2 with TRBJ2-7; weak D call: TRBD1 (6 bases). V was cut by 2 bases and J by 7 bases, with 18 bases left in between. This CDR3 region has 15 residues. Germline CDR1 reads SNHLY; CDR2 reads FYNNEI. The CDR3 loop reads CASSELIGGQREQYF. CDR3 coding DNA: TGTGCCAGCAGTGAATTAATAGGGGGTCAGCGGGAGCAGTACTTC.

CDR3 in amino acids: CASSSTSGTGTRNEQFF. In nucleotides, the CDR3 is TGTGCCAGCAGTTCGACATCCGGGACAGGGACAAGGAATGAGCAGTTCTTC. The genes are TRBV6-2 or TRBV6-3 and TRBJ2-1, with 9 bases lining up with TRBD1. Germline CDR1 MNHEY, CDR2 SVGEGT. The trim removed 4 bases at V and 7 bases at J, leaving 14 bases unmatched. This CDR3 spans 17 amino acids.

V is TRBV30 and J is TRBJ2-3, with TRBD2 identical over 9 bases. This CDR3 has 13 residues. V was pared by 8 bases and J by 2 bases, with 5 bases of the junction left unmatched. Looked up from germline, CDR1 is GTSNPN and CDR2 is SVGIG (reference sequence). In nucleotides, the CDR3 is TGTGCCGGTAGCGGGAGAGTCACAGATACGCAGTATTTT. Amino acid sequence: CAGSGRVTDTQYF.

The chain couples TRBV27 to TRBJ2-7; D may be TRBD2 (5 bases). Germline V CDR1 and CDR2: MNHEY, SMNVEV (reference sequence). V shed 4 bases and J shed 0 bases, with 10 bases lying between them. This CDR3 region has 14 residues. DNA of the CDR3: TGTGCCAGCAGTTACGGGATTCTCTCCTACGAGCAGTACTTC. Translating gives CASSYGILSYEQYF.

This sequence joins TRBV28 and TRBJ2-1; D is unresolved. The germline CDR1 and CDR2 sequences are MDHEN and SYDVKM. V was cut by 2 bases and J by 10 bases, with 9 bases left in between. The CDR3 contains 12 residues. CDR3 protein: CASSLGLTEQFF. CDR3 nucleotide sequence: TGTGCCAGCAGTTTAGGTCTCACGGAGCAGTTCTTC. The complete variable domain, with remaining parts taken from reference TRBV28 and TRBJ2-1, reads DVKVTQSSRYLVKRTGEKVFLECVQDMDHENMFWYRQDPGLGLRLIYFSYDVKMKEKGDIPEGYSVSREKKERFSLILESASTNQTSMYLCASSLGLTEQFFGPGTRLTVL.

The chain joins TRBV7-8 to TRBJ2-7, with 9 bases matching TRBD1. The CDR3 is 13 residues long. Losses at the gene ends were 6 bases for V and 3 bases for J; bases not matched to a gene: 3. Germline CDR1 is SGHVS and CDR2 is FQNEAQ. This CDR3 is CASRRQGDYEQYF. DNA of the CDR3: TGTGCCAGCAGGAGACAGGGGGACTACGAGCAGTACTTC.

This chain links TRBV9 with TRBJ1-1, with D perhaps matching TRBD1 (5 bases). The CDR3 spans 15 residues. CDR1 SGDLS and CDR2 YYNGEE come from the germline V gene. The V end was cut by 0 bases, the J end by 1 base, with 10 bases between. Written as DNA, the CDR3 is TGTGCCAGCAGCGTAGATCCAGGGACGAACACTGAAGCTTTCTTT. Translating gives CASSVDPGTNTEAFF.

This chain links TRBV7-8 with TRBJ2-7; D ambiguous. The V gene's germline CDR1 is SGHVS and CDR2 FQNEAQ. The CDR3 is made up of 11 amino acids. Trimming shortened V by 5 bases and J by 3 bases, and 5 bases separated the two germline ends. This CDR3 reads CASSPLYEQYF. CDR3 bases: TGTGCCAGCAGCCCTCTCTACGAGCAGTACTTC.

V usage is TRBV18 and J usage is TRBJ1-4; D ambiguous. This CDR3 comprises 11 residues. The V end lost 4 bases, the J end lost 7 bases, and 4 bases lay between the germline ends. Per the germline V gene, CDR1 is KGHSH and CDR2 is LQKENI. The DNA of the CDR3 is TGTGCCAGCTCACTCCGTGAAAAACTGTTTTTT. Translated, it gives CASSLREKLFF.

This chain uses TRBV28 with TRBJ1-2, with D perhaps matching TRBD1 (5 bases). The CDR3 has 15 amino acids. The germline V gene encodes CDR1 MDHEN and CDR2 SYDVKM. Trimming removed 6 bases at V and 1 base at J, with 15 bases between. In DNA, the CDR3 is TGTGCCAGCAGCATCCCCGGGGGACTTAACTATGGCTACACCTTC. Encoded protein: CASSIPGGLNYGYTF.

The V and J genes are TRBV19 and TRBJ1-2; 7 bases fit TRBD1. This CDR3 is built from 12 residues. The trim removed 7 bases at V and 8 bases at J, leaving 7 bases unmatched. Germline-derived CDR1 and CDR2 are LNHDA and SQIVND (reference sequence). The CDR3 region is CASTFDRVGYTF. DNA for the CDR3: TGTGCCAGTACTTTCGACAGGGTCGGCTACACCTTC. The full variable domain, completed using reference TRBV19 and TRBJ1-2, is DGGITQSPKYLFRKEGQNVTLSCEQNLNHDAMYWYRQDPGQGLRLIYYSQIVNDFQKGDIAEGYSVSREKKESFPLTVTSAQKNPTAFYLCASTFDRVGYTFGSGTRLTVV.

This clone appeared a few times. The chain combines TRBV7-3 with TRBJ2-2; D remains unclear. V lost 0 bases and J lost 5, with 4 bases in between. The CDR3 extends over 13 amino acids. CDR1 and CDR2 (germline): SGHTA, FQGTGA. CDR3 nucleotides: TGTGCCAGCAGCTTAACCATGACCGGGGAGCTGTTTTTT. Amino acid sequence: CASSLTMTGELFF.

CDR3 sequence: CASRQTSNIQYF. In DNA form, the CDR3 reads TGTGCCAGCAGACAGACGTCGAACATTCAGTACTTC. The chain employs TRBV28 and TRBJ2-4; the D is unclear. CDR1 is MDHEN and CDR2 is SYDVKM in the germline V gene. The V end lost 6 bases, the J end lost 7 bases, and 10 bases lay between the germline ends. This CDR3 is built from 12 residues.

The rearrangement links TRBV3-1 (or the pseudogene TRBV3-2) to TRBJ1-2, with unresolved D. The germline CDR1 and CDR2 sequences are LGHDT and YNNKEL (reference sequence). V was pared by 4 bases and J by 8 bases, with 11 bases between. The CDR3 covers 12 residues. The CDR3 loop is CASSPVGRGYTF. DNA of the CDR3: TGTGCCAGCAGCCCGGTCGGGAGAGGCTACACCTTC.

This chain joins TRBV29-1 and TRBJ2-7; the D gene could be TRBD1 or TRBD2 (5 bases each). The CDR3 sequence is 13 residues long. V was trimmed by 4 bases and J by 3 bases, leaving 13 bases between them. CDR1 and CDR2 from the germline V gene are SQVTM and ANQGSEA. The CDR3 spells CSVVEEGDYEQYF. CDR3 sequence (DNA): TGCAGCGTTGTGGAGGAAGGGGACTACGAGCAGTACTTC.

This rearrangement joins TRBV5-6 to TRBJ2-4; maybe TRBD2 (7 bases). Germline CDR1 and CDR2: SGHDT and YYEEEE. This CDR3 spans 15 amino acids. The germline V and J ends were trimmed by 3 bases and 1 base, with 11 bases remaining between them. CDR3 nucleotide sequence: TGTGCCAGCAGCTGGGAGGGGGAGGCCAAAAACATTCAGTACTTC. This codes for CASSWEGEAKNIQYF.

V usage is TRBV30 and J usage is TRBJ1-1, with D hard to call. V lost 6 bases and J 11 bases, leaving 22 bases between the germline ends. The CDR3 consists of 13 residues. CDR1 and CDR2 from the germline V gene are GTSNPN and SVGIG (reference sequence). The CDR3 DNA sequence: TGTGCCTGTAACCCCCTTAATTGGTCCTGGGCTTTCTTT. Its translation is CACNPLNWSWAFF. The complete variable domain, with remaining parts taken from reference TRBV30 and TRBJ1-1, reads SQTIHQWPATLVQPVGSPLSLECTVEGTSNPNLYWYRQAAGRGLQLLFYSVGIGQISSEVPQNLSASRPQDRQFILSSKKLLLSDSGFYLCACNPLNWSWAFFGQGTRLTVV.

The chain is built from TRBV19 and TRBJ1-6; maybe TRBD1 (6 bases). Trimming left V 3 bases short and J 13 bases short, with 19 bases between. The CDR3 spans 15 residues. CDR1 LNHDA and CDR2 SQIVND come from the germline V gene (reference sequence). CDR3 coding DNA: TGTGCCAGTAGTATTTCATTAATGGGACAATCTCCCCTCCACTTT. Its protein is CASSISLMGQSPLHF.